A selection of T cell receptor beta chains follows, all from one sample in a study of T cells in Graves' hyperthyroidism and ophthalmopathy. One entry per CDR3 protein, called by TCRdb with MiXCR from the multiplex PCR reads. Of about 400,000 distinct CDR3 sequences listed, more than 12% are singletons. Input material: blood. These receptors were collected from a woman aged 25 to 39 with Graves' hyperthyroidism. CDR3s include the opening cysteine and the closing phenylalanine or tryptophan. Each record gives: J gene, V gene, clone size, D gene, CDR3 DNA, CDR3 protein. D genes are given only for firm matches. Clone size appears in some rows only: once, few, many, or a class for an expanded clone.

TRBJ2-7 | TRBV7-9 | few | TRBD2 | TGTGCCAGCAGCTCACCTCTGGGGACTAGCGTGTACGAGCAGTACTTC | CASSSPLGTSVYEQYF
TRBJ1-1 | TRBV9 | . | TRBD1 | TGTGCCAGCAGCTCGCGTCCCGGGACAGGATTGGGCGCTGAAGCTTTCTTT | CASSSRPGTGLGAEAFF
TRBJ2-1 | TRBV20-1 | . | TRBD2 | TGCAGTGCTAGAACTCCTCAAGCGGGAGGTTCAGCCCCAGATGAGCAGTTCTTC | CSARTPQAGGSAPDEQFF
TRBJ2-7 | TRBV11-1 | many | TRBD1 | TGTGCCAGCAGTTGGGGACAGGGCCCCTACGAGCAGTACTTC | CASSWGQGPYEQYF
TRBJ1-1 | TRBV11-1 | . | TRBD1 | TGTGCCAGCAGGGAGGGGGCGGCCACTGAAGCTTTCTTT | CASREGAATEAFF
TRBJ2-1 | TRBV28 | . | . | TGTGCCAGCATCCCCGGAGGGTTAGTTGAAAGGTATGAGCAGTTCTTC | CASIPGGLVERYEQFF
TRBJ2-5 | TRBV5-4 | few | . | TGTGCCAGCAGCTTGTCCAGGGGCGGGGAGACCCAGTACTTC | CASSLSRGGETQYF
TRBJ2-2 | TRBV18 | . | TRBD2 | TGTGCCAGCTCACCTTCAGCGGGAGGCCCCACCGGGGAGCTGTTTTTT | CASSPSAGGPTGELFF
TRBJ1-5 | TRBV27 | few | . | TGTGCCAGCAGTTTATCTACCAGCCAGCCCCAGCATTTT | CASSLSTSQPQHF
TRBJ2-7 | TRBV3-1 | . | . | TGTGCCAGCAGCCAAGTCTCCAACGAGCAGTACTTC | CASSQVSNEQYF
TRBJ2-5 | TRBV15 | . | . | TGTGCCACCAGCAGAGCAGCGGAGGTGCGAGAGACCCAGTACTTC | CATSRAAEVRETQYF
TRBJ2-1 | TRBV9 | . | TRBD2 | TGTGCCAGCAGCGTAACCGGGAGGGCGGGTGAGCAGTTCTTC | CASSVTGRAGEQFF
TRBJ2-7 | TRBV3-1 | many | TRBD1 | TGTGCCAGCAGCCAAGGTACAGGGGCTAGCGAGCAGTACTTC | CASSQGTGASEQYF
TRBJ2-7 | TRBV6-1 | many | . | TGTGCCAGCAGTTACCCTATACGGGGACAAGGGAACGAGCAGTACTTC | CASSYPIRGQGNEQYF
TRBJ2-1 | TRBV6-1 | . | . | TGTGCCAGCAGTAACACAGGGAATAGGGGCTCCTACAATGAGCAGTTCTTC | CASSNTGNRGSYNEQFF
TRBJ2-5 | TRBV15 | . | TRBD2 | TGTGCCACCAGCATTCGGCTGACTAGCGGGAGTCCCAAGCAAGAGACCCAGTACTTC | CATSIRLTSGSPKQETQYF
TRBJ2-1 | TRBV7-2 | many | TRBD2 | TGTGCCAGCAGCTTAAGGGCAGCGGGAGGCTACAATGAGCAGTTCTTC | CASSLRAAGGYNEQFF
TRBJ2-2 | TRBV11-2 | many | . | TGTGCCAGCAGCTTAGCCCTGGGGGTTGGCGGGGAGCTGTTTTTT | CASSLALGVGGELFF
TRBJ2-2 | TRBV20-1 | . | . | TGCAGTGCTGGAGTCCCCGGGACCTCAAGGGAGCTGTTTTTT | CSAGVPGTSRELFF
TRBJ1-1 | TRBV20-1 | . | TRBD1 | TGCAGTGCTAGAGACAAGGGACAGGGGAACACTGAAGCTTTCTTT | CSARDKGQGNTEAFF
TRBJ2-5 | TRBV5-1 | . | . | TGCGCCAGCAGCTTGTTACCCCCGCCGGGCCAAGAGACCCAGTACTTC | CASSLLPPPGQETQYF
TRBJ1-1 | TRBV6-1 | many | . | TGTGCCAGCCCCCCCGCTTTCTTT | CASPPAFF
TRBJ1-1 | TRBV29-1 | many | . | TGCAGCGTGGTGGGCACTGAAGCTTTCTTT | CSVVGTEAFF
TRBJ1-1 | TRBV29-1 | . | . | TGCAGCGTTGGTGCGGGGGCGCGGAGCACTGAAGCTTTCTTT | CSVGAGARSTEAFF
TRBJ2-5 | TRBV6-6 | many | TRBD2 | TGTGCCAGCAGTTACTCGGGGGGGGAAGAGACCCAGTACTTC | CASSYSGGEETQYF
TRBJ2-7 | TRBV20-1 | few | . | TGCAGTGCTAGGCCCGAACCCATAAGGACTGCCTACGAGCAGTACTTC | CSARPEPIRTAYEQYF
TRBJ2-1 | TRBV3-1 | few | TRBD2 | TGTGCCAGCAGCCATAGCGGGGGGGGCGATGAGCAGTTCTTC | CASSHSGGGDEQFF
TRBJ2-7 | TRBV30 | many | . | TGTGCCTGGAGGGCCCGGGACAAATCCTACGAGCAGTACTTC | CAWRARDKSYEQYF
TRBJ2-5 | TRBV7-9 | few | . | TGTGCCAGCAGCTTAGTTAGATCGTCACAAGAGACCCAGTACTTC | CASSLVRSSQETQYF
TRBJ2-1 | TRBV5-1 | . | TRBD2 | TGCGCCAGCGGGGGGGTACCCGGGACCTTCTACAATGAGCAGTTCTTC | CASGGVPGTFYNEQFF
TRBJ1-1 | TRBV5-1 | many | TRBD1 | TGCGCCAGCAGAAGACAGGGCGATATGAACACTGAAGCTTTCTTT | CASRRQGDMNTEAFF
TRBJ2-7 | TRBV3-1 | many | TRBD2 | TGTGCCAGCAGCCAAGGTTCAAGCGGGGCGTACGAGCAGTACTTC | CASSQGSSGAYEQYF
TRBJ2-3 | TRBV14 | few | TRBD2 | TGTGCCAGCAGCCACCGACTAGCGGGAAGCGAAGATACGCAGTATTTT | CASSHRLAGSEDTQYF
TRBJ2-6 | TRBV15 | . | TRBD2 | TGTGCCACCAGCTCCCTGGGGGGGGCTGGGGCCAACGTCCTGACTTTC | CATSSLGGAGANVLTF
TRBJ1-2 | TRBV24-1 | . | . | TGTGCCACCAGTGATCCCTTGACAGGCATATATGGCTACACCTTC | CATSDPLTGIYGYTF
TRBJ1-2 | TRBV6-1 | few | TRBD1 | TGTGCCAGCAGTGACAGGGGGAACGATGGCTACACCTTC | CASSDRGNDGYTF
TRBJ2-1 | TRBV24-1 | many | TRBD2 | TGTGCCACCAGTGATTCGGGGGTGTCTAGCGGGTACAATGAGCAGTTCTTC | CATSDSGVSSGYNEQFF
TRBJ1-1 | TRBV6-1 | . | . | TGTGCCAGCAGGGCAGAAACGAACACTGAAGCTTTCTTT | CASRAETNTEAFF
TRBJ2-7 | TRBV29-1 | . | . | TGCAGCGTTGATGGGGCAGGCTCAGCCTACGAGCAGTACTTC | CSVDGAGSAYEQYF
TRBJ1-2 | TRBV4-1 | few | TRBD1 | TGCGCCAGCAGCCAAGGCCCAGGGGGGAACTATGGCTACACCTTC | CASSQGPGGNYGYTF